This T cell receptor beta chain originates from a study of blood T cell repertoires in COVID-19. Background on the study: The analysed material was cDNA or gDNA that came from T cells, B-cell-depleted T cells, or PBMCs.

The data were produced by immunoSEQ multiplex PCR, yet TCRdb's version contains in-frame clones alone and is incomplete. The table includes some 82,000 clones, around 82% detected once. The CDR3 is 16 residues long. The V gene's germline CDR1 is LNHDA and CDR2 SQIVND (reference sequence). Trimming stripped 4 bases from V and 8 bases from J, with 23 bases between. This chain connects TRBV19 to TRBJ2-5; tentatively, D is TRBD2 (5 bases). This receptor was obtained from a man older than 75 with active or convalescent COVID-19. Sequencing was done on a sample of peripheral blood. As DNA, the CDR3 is TGTGCCAGTAGTAAATGGGGAGAGACCGATAAGAGAACCCAGTACTTC. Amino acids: CASSKWGETDKRTQYF.